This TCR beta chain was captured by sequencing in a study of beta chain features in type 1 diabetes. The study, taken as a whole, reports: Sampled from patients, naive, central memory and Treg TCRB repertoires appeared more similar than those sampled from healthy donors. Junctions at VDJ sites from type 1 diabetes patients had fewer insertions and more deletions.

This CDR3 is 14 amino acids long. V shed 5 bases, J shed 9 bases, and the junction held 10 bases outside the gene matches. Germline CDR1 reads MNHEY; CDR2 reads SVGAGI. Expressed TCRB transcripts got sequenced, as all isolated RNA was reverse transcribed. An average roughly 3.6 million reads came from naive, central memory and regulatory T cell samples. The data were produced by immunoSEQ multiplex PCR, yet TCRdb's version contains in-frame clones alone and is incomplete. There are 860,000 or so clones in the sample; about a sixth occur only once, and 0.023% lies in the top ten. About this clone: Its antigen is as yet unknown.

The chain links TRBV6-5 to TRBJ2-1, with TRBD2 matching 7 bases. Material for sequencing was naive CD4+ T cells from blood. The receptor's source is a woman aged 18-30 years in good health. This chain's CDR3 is CASSRDFSGGEQFF. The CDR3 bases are TGTGCCAGCAGTCGCGACTTCTCGGGGGGTGAGCAGTTCTTC.